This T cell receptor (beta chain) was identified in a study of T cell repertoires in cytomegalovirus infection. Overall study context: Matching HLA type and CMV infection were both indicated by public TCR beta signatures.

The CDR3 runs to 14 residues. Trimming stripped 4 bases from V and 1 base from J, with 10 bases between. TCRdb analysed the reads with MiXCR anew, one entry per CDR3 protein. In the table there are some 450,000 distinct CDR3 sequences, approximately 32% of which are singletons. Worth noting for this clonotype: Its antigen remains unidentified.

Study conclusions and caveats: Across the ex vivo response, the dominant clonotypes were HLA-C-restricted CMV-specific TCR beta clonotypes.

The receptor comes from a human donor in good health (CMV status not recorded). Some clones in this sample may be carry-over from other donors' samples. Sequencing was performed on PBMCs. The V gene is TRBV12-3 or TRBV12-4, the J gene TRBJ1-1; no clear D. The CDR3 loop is CASSSVWENTEAFF. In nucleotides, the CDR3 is TGTGCCAGCAGTTCAGTTTGGGAGAACACTGAAGCTTTCTTT.